Below are 21 T cell receptor beta chains sequenced from a single sample in a study of shared clonotypes between healthy human individuals. Sequencing was performed with immunoSEQ multiplex PCR; in TCRdb, only in-frame clones are kept and a portion is missing. The sample records just over 2,000,000 clones, 95% being singletons. The sample comprised naive CD4+ T cells sorted from blood. Subset in this sample: CD45RA+ positively selected. All receptors derive from a man aged 18 to 29 in good health.

The chain recombines TRBV30 with TRBJ1-6; no clear D gene. V was clipped by 4 bases and J by 9 bases, with 13 bases between them. This CDR3 has 13 amino acids. CDR1 and CDR2 (germline): GTSNPN, SVGIG (reference sequence). The CDR3 coding sequence is TGTGCCTGGACAGAGCAACCTACTTCACCCCTCCACTTT. Protein product: CAWTEQPTSPLHF.

The rearrangement links TRBV11-2 to TRBJ2-1; unclear D gene. V lost 3 bases and J lost 0, with 18 bases in between. The germline V gene encodes CDR1 SGHAT and CDR2 FQNNGV. This CDR3 contains 18 residues. The CDR3 is CASSLYGRPRSSYNEQFF. CDR3 coding DNA: TGTGCCAGCAGCTTGTATGGGCGGCCCCGGAGCTCCTACAATGAGCAGTTCTTC.

The chain employs TRBV28 and TRBJ2-7; 8 nucleotides agree with TRBD1. V lost 1 base to trimming and J lost 9 bases; unmatched junction nucleotides: 8. Germline V CDR1 and CDR2: MDHEN, SYDVKM. This CDR3 is built from 14 residues. CDR3 sequence (DNA): TGTGCCAGCAGTTTATTAACCAGGGGGCAAGGGCAGTACTTC. The encoded protein is CASSLLTRGQGQYF.

This clone was observed a single time. J is TRBJ1-5 and V is TRBV4-1; 9 nucleotides align to TRBD1. Germline CDR1 is MGHRA and CDR2 is YSYEKL. V lost 4 bases and J lost 0; bases outside the gene matches: 10. The CDR3 extends over 18 amino acids. The CDR3 spells CASSPGTGNSFSNQPQHF. The CDR3 DNA follows: TGCGCCAGCAGCCCCGGGACAGGGAATTCTTTTAGCAATCAGCCCCAGCATTTT.

The V and J genes are TRBV6-1 and TRBJ2-3, with D maybe TRBD2 (5 bases). Germline CDR1 MNHNS, CDR2 SASEGT. The CDR3 covers 15 residues. V was shortened by 5 bases and J by 1 base, with 13 bases between the two germline ends. The CDR3 DNA reads as TGTGCCAGCAGTAGCTTCCTCGGGGGCACAGATACGCAGTATTTT. Protein: CASSSFLGGTDTQYF.

The chain joins TRBV9 to TRBJ1-1; D remains unclear. This CDR3 comprises 15 residues. Germline loops: CDR1 SGDLS, CDR2 YYNGEE. The germline V and J ends were trimmed by 3 bases and 1 base, with 13 bases remaining between them. The DNA for the CDR3 is TGTGCCAGCAGCGCCCTCCCCGGGAAGAACACTGAAGCTTTCTTT. Its protein product is CASSALPGKNTEAFF.

A note on this clone: This same CDR3 is encoded by further DNA sequences in the sample. This rearrangement joins TRBV2 to TRBJ1-1; D unresolved. V lost 7 bases and J 1 base, leaving 4 bases between the germline ends. Germline V gene lookup returns CDR1 SNHLY and CDR2 FYNNEI. The CDR3 loop spans 11 amino acids. CDR3 sequence (DNA): TGTGCCAGCAATTCGAACACTGAAGCTTTCTTT. It translates to CASNSNTEAFF.

The chain couples TRBV20-1 to TRBJ1-1, with TRBD1 as a possible D gene (5 bases). Germline-derived CDR1 and CDR2 are DFQATT and SNEGSKA (reference sequence). The V gene lost 6 bases and the J gene lost 10 bases, with 15 bases spanning the gap. The CDR3 has 11 amino acids. CDR3 residues: CSARSYQGAFF. The CDR3 DNA follows: TGCAGTGCGAGGTCGTACCAGGGAGCTTTCTTT.

The chain employs TRBV29-1 and TRBJ2-5; D is unclear. Germline V gives CDR1 SQVTM, CDR2 ANQGSEA. Trimming shortened V by 6 bases and J by 2 bases, and 13 bases separated the two germline ends. This CDR3 contains 13 residues. CDR3 loop: CSVGGLPQETQYF. The CDR3 DNA is TGCAGCGTGGGCGGCCTCCCACAAGAGACCCAGTACTTC.

This chain connects TRBV7-2 to TRBJ2-1; no firm D call. Germline-derived CDR1 and CDR2 are SGHTA and FQGNSA. CDR3 length: 13 amino acids. V was shortened by 5 bases and J by 7 bases, with 12 bases between the two germline ends. CDR3 residues: CASSTYIDNEQFF. CDR3 nucleotide sequence: TGTGCCAGCAGCACCTATATAGATAATGAGCAGTTCTTC.

This clone was detected only once. The sample holds other DNA sequences that translate to the same CDR3. The chain couples TRBV2 to TRBJ1-5; D is perhaps TRBD1 (6 bases). The CDR3 extends over 14 amino acids. The V gene's germline CDR1 is SNHLY and CDR2 FYNNEI. V dropped 1 base and J dropped 3 bases, with 7 bases sitting between them. CDR3 sequence: CASSEGQVNQPQHF. In DNA, the CDR3 is TGTGCCAGCAGTGAAGGACAGGTCAATCAGCCCCAGCATTTT.

This rearrangement joins TRBV7-2 to TRBJ2-7, with D maybe TRBD1 (6 bases). CDR3 length: 16 amino acids. Germline assignment: CDR1 SGHTA and CDR2 FQGNSA. V was shortened by 1 base and J by 0 bases, with 13 bases between the two germline ends. The CDR3 spells CASSLEPNRASYEQYF. The CDR3 nucleotides are TGTGCCAGCAGCTTAGAACCGAACAGGGCCTCCTACGAGCAGTACTTC.

The sample holds one count of this clone. This chain links TRBV15 with TRBJ2-1; TRBD2 matches at 9 bases. V dropped 1 base and J dropped 4; count of bases not matched to a gene: 17. CDR3 length equals 20 residues. Germline V CDR1 and CDR2: LNHNV, YYDKDF (reference sequence). Here the CDR3 DNA reads TGTGCCACCAGCAGAGTTCCCCTAGTCCTTAGCGGGGGTAGGTACAATGAGCAGTTCTTC. Amino acid sequence: CATSRVPLVLSGGRYNEQFF.

The rearrangement joins TRBV6-1 to TRBJ1-6, with 8 positions matching TRBD1. This CDR3 has 13 amino acids. Germline V lookup: CDR1 MNHNS, CDR2 SASEGT. V shed 5 bases and J 7 bases; nucleotides not matched to a gene: 1. The CDR3 DNA sequence: TGTGCCAGCAGTCGACAGGGGAATTCACCCCTCCACTTT. This encodes CASSRQGNSPLHF.

Note on this clone: Other DNA variants within this sample encode the same CDR3. The CDR3 region is CASSQGLAGAGEQYF. In DNA, the CDR3 is TGCGCCAGCAGCCAGGGACTAGCGGGGGCGGGCGAGCAGTACTTC. This rearrangement joins TRBV4-1 to TRBJ2-7; 14 bases map to TRBD2. Germline V gene sequence: CDR1 MGHRA, CDR2 YSYEKL. Trimming at V came to 3 bases and at J to 6 bases, leaving 4 bases not matched to a gene. The CDR3 spans 15 residues.

In its sample, this clone was seen once. This rearrangement joins TRBV18 to TRBJ2-5, with 11 bases identical to TRBD2. Looked up from germline, CDR1 is KGHSH and CDR2 is LQKENI. The V segment lost 2 bases and the J segment 2 bases; nucleotides outside the gene matches: 7. The CDR3 runs to 17 residues. CDR3: CASSPLPGLAVQETQYF. CDR3 coding DNA: TGTGCCAGCTCACCATTACCGGGACTAGCGGTTCAAGAGACCCAGTACTTC.

The V call is TRBV11-2, the J call TRBJ2-7; weak D call: TRBD1 (5 bases). V was trimmed by 1 base and J by 7 bases, leaving 11 bases between them. CDR3 length: 13 residues. The germline V gene encodes CDR1 SGHAT and CDR2 FQNNGV. The CDR3 here is CASSLGGLGEQYF. In nucleotides, the CDR3 is TGTGCCAGCAGCTTAGGGGGCCTGGGAGAGCAGTACTTC.

This clone was found once. The rearrangement joins TRBV28 to TRBJ1-2, with a weak D call TRBD1 (5 bases). V was pared by 4 bases and J by 0 bases, with 12 bases between. CDR3 length: 15 residues. Germline-derived CDR1 and CDR2 are MDHEN and SYDVKM. The CDR3 nucleotides are TGTGCCAGCAGTTCCGGCGGGGCCACTAACTATGGCTACACCTTC. Translated, it gives CASSSGGATNYGYTF.

V usage is TRBV10-3 and J usage is TRBJ1-5, with TRBD1 matching 7 bases. CDR3 length equals 14 residues. V trimming: 10 bases; J trimming: 7 bases; junction bases outside the gene matches: 13. CDR1 and CDR2 from the germline V gene are ENHRY and SYGVKD. The DNA for the CDR3 is TGTGCCACAACTGTGGACAGGTTACAGCAGCCCCAGCATTTT. The encoded protein is CATTVDRLQQPQHF.

This clone appeared a single time. This specimen includes other DNA sequences encoding the same CDR3. The chain employs TRBV4-1 and TRBJ2-2; D assignment may be TRBD1 or TRBD2 (5 bases each). Deletions cut 0 bases from V and 0 bases from J, with 8 bases between. CDR1 and CDR2 (germline): MGHRA, YSYEKL. The CDR3 is 16 amino acids. The CDR3 bases are TGCGCCAGCAGCCAAGAACCGGGGCCGAACACCGGGGAGCTGTTTTTT. It specifies CASSQEPGPNTGELFF.

The chain uses TRBV10-3 and TRBJ2-3; D ambiguous. The length of the CDR3 is 14 residues. Trimming took off 6 bases at V and 2 bases at J, with 12 bases between the two ends. Germline CDR1 is ENHRY and CDR2 is SYGVKD. CDR3 sequence reads: CAISSSSLTDTQYF. CDR3 in DNA: TGTGCCATCAGCAGTAGCTCCCTCACAGATACGCAGTATTTT.